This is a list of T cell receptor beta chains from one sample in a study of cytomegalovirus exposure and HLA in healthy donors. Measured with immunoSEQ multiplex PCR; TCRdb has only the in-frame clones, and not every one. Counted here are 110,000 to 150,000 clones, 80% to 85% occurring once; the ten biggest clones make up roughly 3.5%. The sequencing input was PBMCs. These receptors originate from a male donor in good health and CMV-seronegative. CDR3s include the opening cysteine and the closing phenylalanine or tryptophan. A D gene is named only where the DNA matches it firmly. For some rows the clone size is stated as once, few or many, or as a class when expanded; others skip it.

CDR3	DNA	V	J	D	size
CASSRTGFEQFF	TGTGCCAGCAGTCGCACAGGGTTTGAGCAGTTCTTC	TRBV28	TRBJ2-1	-	-
CASSPRQGDKTQYF	TGTGCCAGCTCACCACGCCAGGGTGATAAGACCCAGTACTTC	TRBV18	TRBJ2-5	-	-
CAINGARGGQTEAFF	TGTGCCATCAACGGGGCGAGGGGGGGGCAGACTGAAGCTTTCTTT	TRBV10-3	TRBJ1-1	-	-
CASSTPDRLNTEAFF	TGTGCCAGCAGTACGCCGGACAGATTGAACACTGAAGCTTTCTTT	TRBV27	TRBJ1-1	-	-
CASRGTGHQYEQYF	TGTGCCAGTAGGGGGACAGGGCATCAGTACGAGCAGTACTTC	TRBV19	TRBJ2-7	TRBD1	-
CASWAQGGVSEQFF	TGTGCCAGCTGGGCCCAAGGAGGAGTAAGTGAGCAGTTCTTC	TRBV28	TRBJ2-1	-	-
CASRLVPRAGGTDTQYF	TGTGCAAGTCGCTTAGTCCCCCGGGCGGGTGGCACAGATACGCAGTATTTT	TRBV12-2	TRBJ2-3	-	-
CASSLQGNEQFF	TGTGCCAGCAGTTTACAGGGGAATGAGCAGTTCTTC	TRBV28	TRBJ2-1	-	-
CASSQVASSSGNTIYF	TGCGCCAGCAGCCAAGTCGCGTCCTCCTCTGGAAACACCATATATTTT	TRBV4-1	TRBJ1-3	-	-
CASSRPGLGNTEAFF	TGTGCCAGCAGTCGGCCGGGACTGGGGAACACTGAAGCTTTCTTT	TRBV27	TRBJ1-1	-	-
CATSRDSAGGLLDTQYF	TGTGCCACCAGCAGAGATTCGGCGGGAGGGCTGTTAGATACGCAGTATTTT	TRBV15	TRBJ2-3	TRBD2	-
CASSLSSSGVAGELFF	TGTGCCAGCAGCTTAAGTTCTAGCGGGGTCGCCGGGGAGCTGTTTTTT	TRBV7-3	TRBJ2-2	TRBD2	-
CASSQMSSGTAYGTQYF	TGTGCCAGCAGCCAGATGTCTTCAGGGACAGCCTATGGGACCCAGTACTTC	TRBV5-6	TRBJ2-5	TRBD1	-
CASSLDGFQHLF	TGTGCCAGCAGCTTAGACGGGTTCCAGCACCTTTTT	TRBV7-2	TRBJ2-3	-	-
CSSSRTSGGASEQFF	TGTTCCAGCAGCCGGACTAGCGGGGGGGCAAGTGAGCAGTTCTTC	TRBV7-9	TRBJ2-1	TRBD2	-
CASSSTGQGHEQYF	TGTGCCAGCAGTTCCACGGGACAGGGACACGAGCAGTACTTC	TRBV28	TRBJ2-7	TRBD1	once
CASSSVWSGNTEAFF	TGTGCCAGCAGTTCAGTGTGGTCAGGGAACACTGAAGCTTTCTTT	TRBV27	TRBJ1-1	-	-
CAWSAAHRGSSEQYF	TGTGCCTGGAGTGCAGCACACAGGGGTTCAAGCGAGCAGTACTTC	TRBV30	TRBJ2-7	TRBD1	-
CASSLWQGETQYF	TGTGCCAGCAGCTTGTGGCAGGGAGAGACCCAGTACTTC	TRBV5-4	TRBJ2-5	-	-
CATSKSGTGYSPLHF	TGTGCCACCAGCAAATCCGGGACAGGCTATTCACCCCTCCACTTT	TRBV15	TRBJ1-6	TRBD1	-
CASSHDRGETQYF	TGTGCCAGCAGCCACGACAGGGGGGAGACCCAGTACTTC	TRBV7-3	TRBJ2-5	TRBD1	-
CASSAGTGGGQETQYF	TGTGCCAGCAGCGCCGGGACAGGGGGTGGGCAAGAGACCCAGTACTTC	TRBV25-1	TRBJ2-5	TRBD1	once
CASRGGTGGADEAFF	TGTGCCAGCAGGGGCGGGACAGGGGGCGCGGATGAAGCTTTCTTT	TRBV6-1	TRBJ1-1	TRBD1	few